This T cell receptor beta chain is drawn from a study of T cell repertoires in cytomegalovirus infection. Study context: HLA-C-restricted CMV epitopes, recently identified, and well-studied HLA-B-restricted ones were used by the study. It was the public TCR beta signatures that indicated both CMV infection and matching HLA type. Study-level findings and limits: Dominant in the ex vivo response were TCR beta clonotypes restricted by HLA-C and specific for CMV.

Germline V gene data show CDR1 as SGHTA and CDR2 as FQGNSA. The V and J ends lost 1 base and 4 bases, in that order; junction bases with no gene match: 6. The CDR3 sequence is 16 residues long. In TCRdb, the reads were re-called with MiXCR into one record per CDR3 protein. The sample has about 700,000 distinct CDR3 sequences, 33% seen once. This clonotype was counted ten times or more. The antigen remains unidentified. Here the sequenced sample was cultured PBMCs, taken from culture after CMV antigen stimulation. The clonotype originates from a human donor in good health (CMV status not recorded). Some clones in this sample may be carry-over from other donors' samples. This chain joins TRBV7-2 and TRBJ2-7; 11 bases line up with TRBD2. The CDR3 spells CASSLDSTSGAYEQYF. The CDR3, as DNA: TGTGCCAGCAGCTTAGATTCGACTAGCGGGGCATACGAGCAGTACTTC.